Here is one T cell receptor (beta chain) with its context. The data were taken from a study of cytomegalovirus exposure and HLA in healthy donors. The V segment lost 6 bases and the J segment 0 bases; nucleotides outside the gene matches: 5. Germline CDR1 and CDR2: LNHDA and SQIVND (reference sequence). CDR3 length equals 15 residues. Amplification used 60 Vbeta primers and 13 Jbeta primers. Clones were read by immunoSEQ multiplex PCR, and TCRdb kept only the in-frame ones, dropping some. Of 180,000 or so clones listed, around 80% are singletons. This chain uses TRBV19 with TRBJ1-5; 7 bases agree with TRBD1. The source material was PBMCs. The receptor was isolated from a man in his late teens or twenties in good health and CMV-seronegative. The CDR3 DNA reads as TGTGCCAGTAGACAGGGACAGTATAGCAATCAGCCCCAGCATTTT. This sequence encodes CASRQGQYSNQPQHF. The full variable domain, its missing parts supplied by reference TRBV19 and TRBJ1-5, is DGGITQSPKYLFRKEGQNVTLSCEQNLNHDAMYWYRQDPGQGLRLIYYSQIVNDFQKGDIAEGYSVSREKKESFPLTVTSAQKNPTAFYLCASRQGQYSNQPQHFGDGTRLSIL.